Sequencing of this T cell receptor (beta chain) was carried out in a study of blood T cell repertoires in COVID-19. Overall study: From the United States, Italy and Spain came samples of acute and convalescent COVID-19. From T cells, B-cell-depleted T cells, or PBMCs came the material, which was cDNA or gDNA.

As originally analysed: Counts of nucleated cells, estimated from reference gene primer amplification, were obtained. Assay: immunoSEQ multiplex PCR; the TCRdb copy retains only in-frame clones and omits some. V, J and clone size reflect that table, while D and trimming were determined from the DNA. The table includes about 200,000 clones, approximately 85% detected once. Patients at the Seattle site were enrolled during active infection and followed longitudinally. CDR1 is SGHAT and CDR2 is FQNNGV in the germline V gene. The CDR3 is 14 amino acids. The V and J ends lost 0 bases and 2 bases respectively, with 6 bases between them. In its sample, this clone was seen once.

The sequencing sample was made of peripheral blood. This chain joins TRBV11-2 and TRBJ2-3; D is uncertain. The TCR originated in a woman in her 70s with COVID-19, enrolled during active disease. CDR3 bases: TGTGCCAGCAGCTTAGAGTTACTCACAGATACGCAGTATTTT. Encoded protein: CASSLELLTDTQYF.